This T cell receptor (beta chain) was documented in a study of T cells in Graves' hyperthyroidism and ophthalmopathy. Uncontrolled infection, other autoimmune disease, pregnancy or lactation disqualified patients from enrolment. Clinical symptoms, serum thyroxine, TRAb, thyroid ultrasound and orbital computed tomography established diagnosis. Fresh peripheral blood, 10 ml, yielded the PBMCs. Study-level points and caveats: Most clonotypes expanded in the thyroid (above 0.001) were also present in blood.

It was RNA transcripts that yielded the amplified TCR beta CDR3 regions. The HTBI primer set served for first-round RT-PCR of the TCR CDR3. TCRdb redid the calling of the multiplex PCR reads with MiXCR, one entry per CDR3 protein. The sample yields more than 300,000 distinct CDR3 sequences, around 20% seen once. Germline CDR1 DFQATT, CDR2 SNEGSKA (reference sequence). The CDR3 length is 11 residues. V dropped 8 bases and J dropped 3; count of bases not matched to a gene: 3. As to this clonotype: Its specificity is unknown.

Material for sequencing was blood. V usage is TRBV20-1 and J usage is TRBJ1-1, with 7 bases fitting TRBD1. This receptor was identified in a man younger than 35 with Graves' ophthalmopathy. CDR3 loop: CSRRGYTEAFF. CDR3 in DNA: TGCAGTCGCAGGGGGTACACTGAAGCTTTCTTT.